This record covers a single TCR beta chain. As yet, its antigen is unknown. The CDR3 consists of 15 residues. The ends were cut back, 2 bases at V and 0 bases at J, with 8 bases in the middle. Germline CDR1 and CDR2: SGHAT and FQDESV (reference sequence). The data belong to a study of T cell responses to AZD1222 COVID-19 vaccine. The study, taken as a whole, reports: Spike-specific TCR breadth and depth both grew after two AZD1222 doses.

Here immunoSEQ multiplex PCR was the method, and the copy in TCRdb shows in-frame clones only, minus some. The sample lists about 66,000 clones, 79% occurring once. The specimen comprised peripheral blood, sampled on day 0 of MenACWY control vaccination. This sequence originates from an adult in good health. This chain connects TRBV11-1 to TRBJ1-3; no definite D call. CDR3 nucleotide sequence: TGTGCCAGCAGCTTAACTGTCGTCTCTGGAAACACCATATATTTT. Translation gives CASSLTVVSGNTIYF.